One T cell receptor beta chain is described in this entry. What it binds is not known. The CDR3 has 12 residues. Germline CDR1 is LGHDT and CDR2 is YNNKEL (reference sequence). Trimming took 1 base from V and 5 from J, leaving 5 bases between them. Generated by immunoSEQ multiplex PCR, the TCRdb table keeps only in-frame clones and is missing some. The sample has 70,000 to 95,000 clones, almost 90% seen once. The data were obtained in a study of T cell responses to AZD1222 COVID-19 vaccine. Findings and caveats of the study: Of the AZD1222 recipients, only five to seven were seropositive at baseline. White British people made up most donors, females outnumbered males, and clonal diversity was possibly underestimated. Elevations in Spike-specific TCR breadth and depth followed administration of two AZD1222 doses. After the peak T cell response, and only then, were repertoires sampled.

This specimen consisted of peripheral blood, obtained 28 days after the second AZD1222 dose. The TCR originated in an adult who received the AZD1222 COVID-19 vaccine. The rearrangement uses TRBV3-1 (or the pseudogene TRBV3-2) and TRBJ1-1; D not resolved. The CDR3: CASSQVGTEAFF. Written as DNA, the CDR3 is TGTGCCAGCAGCCAAGTGGGGACTGAAGCTTTCTTT.